This entry lists 29 T cell receptor beta chains sequenced from one sample in a study of blood T cell repertoires in COVID-19. Clones were read by immunoSEQ multiplex PCR, and TCRdb kept only the in-frame ones, dropping some. The table shows around 300,000 clones, with over 75% occurring only once. What was sequenced was peripheral blood. All receptors derive from a human donor in a cohort sampled during active COVID-19.

V usage is TRBV13 and J usage is TRBJ2-7, with TRBD2 identical over 8 bases. This CDR3 region has 15 residues. Trimming cost V 5 bases and J 2 bases; bases outside gene matches: 8. CDR1 and CDR2 from the germline V gene are PRHDT and FYEKMQ (reference sequence). The CDR3 nucleotides are TGTGCCAGCAGCGCCCGGGGGGGCCTGGCCTACGAGCAGTACTTC. It translates to CASSARGGLAYEQYF.

In its sample, this clone was seen once. V gene TRBV6-5 combines with J gene TRBJ2-1; TRBD1 is a possible D gene (5 bases). Germline lookup yields CDR1 MNHEY and CDR2 SVGAGI. This CDR3 spans 14 amino acids. Trimming shortened V by 0 bases and J by 6 bases, and 9 bases separated the two germline ends. The CDR3 sequence is CASSYSPQGNEQFF. The DNA of the CDR3 is TGTGCCAGCAGTTACTCTCCCCAGGGCAATGAGCAGTTCTTC.

The V call is TRBV15, the J call TRBJ2-1, with TRBD2 matching over 8 bases. This CDR3 is built from 16 residues. The V gene end was trimmed by 0 bases and the J gene end by 9 bases; junction bases not matched to a gene: 10. CDR1 and CDR2 from the germline V gene are LNHNV and YYDKDF (reference sequence). CDR3 sequence: CATSRDLGGGLVEQFF. DNA of the CDR3: TGTGCCACCAGCAGAGATCTGGGCGGGGGGTTGGTTGAGCAGTTCTTC.

The chain uses TRBV5-1 and TRBJ1-6, with TRBD1 matching over 10 bases. The CDR3 runs to 17 residues. With V trimmed by 6 bases and J by 8 bases, 14 bases remained unmatched. Germline V gives CDR1 SGHRS, CDR2 YFSETQ. CDR3 bases: TGCGCCAGCACCTACGGAACGACAGGGGGCGCAGATTCACCCCTCCACTTT. Its translation is CASTYGTTGGADSPLHF.

The gene calls are TRBV5-1 and TRBJ2-7; maybe TRBD1 (6 bases). Trimming stripped 0 bases from V and 3 bases from J, with 13 bases between. The length of the CDR3 is 15 residues. The germline V gene encodes CDR1 SGHRS and CDR2 YFSETQ. CDR3: CASSLGGRPGYEQYF. The CDR3 DNA sequence: TGCGCCAGCAGCTTGGGGGGGCGCCCCGGCTACGAGCAGTACTTC. Complete variable domain (other parts from reference TRBV5-1 and TRBJ2-7): KAGVTQTPRYLIKTRGQQVTLSCSPISGHRSVSWYQQTPGQGLQFLFEYFSETQRNKGNFPGRFSGRQFSNSRSEMNVSTLELGDSALYLCASSLGGRPGYEQYFGPGTRLTVT.

The CDR3: CASRLTEPSQPQHF. The CDR3 bases are TGTGCCAGCAGACTTACAGAACCGTCGCAGCCCCAGCATTTT. The chain couples TRBV6-5 to TRBJ1-5; unclear D gene. CDR1 MNHEY and CDR2 SVGAGI come from the germline V gene. V lost 6 bases to trimming and J lost 7 bases, with 16 bases between them. CDR3 length: 14 amino acids.

This clone was seen a few times. The gene calls are TRBV6-5 and TRBJ1-1; 7 positions agree with TRBD1. V trimming: 7 bases; J trimming: 4 bases; junction bases outside the gene matches: 12. CDR1 is MNHEY and CDR2 is SVGAGI in the germline V gene. There are 15 residues in the CDR3. CDR3 region: CASIPRQGGTTEAFF. Here the CDR3 DNA reads TGTGCCAGCATCCCCCGACAGGGCGGGACCACTGAAGCTTTCTTT.

The V gene is TRBV4-1, the J gene TRBJ2-2; perhaps TRBD1 as D (6 bases). The CDR3 length is 15 residues. From germline, CDR1 is MGHRA and CDR2 YSYEKL. V gave up 3 bases and J gave up 3 bases, with 11 bases separating them. The CDR3 reads CASSQGARYTGELFF. CDR3 bases: TGCGCCAGCAGCCAGGGGGCGAGGTACACCGGGGAGCTGTTTTTT.

J is TRBJ2-2 and V is TRBV7-3; D perhaps matches TRBD2 (5 bases). CDR1 and CDR2 (germline): SGHTA, FQGTGA. The CDR3 runs to 14 residues. Trimming removed 6 bases at V and 2 bases at J, with 10 bases between. The CDR3 sequence is CASSERSNTGELFF. CDR3 DNA sequence: TGTGCCAGCAGTGAGCGGTCCAACACCGGGGAGCTGTTTTTT.

The J gene is TRBJ1-1, the V gene TRBV6-4; D remains unclear. This CDR3 is built from 16 residues. Trimming shortened V by 3 bases and J by 10 bases, and 24 bases separated the two germline ends. Germline V gene data show CDR1 as MRHNA and CDR2 as SNTAGT. The CDR3 reads CASSENFVYVKTRAFF. In DNA form, the CDR3 reads TGTGCCAGCAGTGAAAATTTCGTATATGTGAAGACAAGAGCTTTCTTT.

The CDR3 is CAISERSGTEAFF. In nucleotides, the CDR3 is TGTGCCATCAGTGAGCGGAGTGGCACTGAAGCTTTCTTT. The chain is built from TRBV10-3 and TRBJ1-1; no clear D gene. Germline CDR1 ENHRY, CDR2 SYGVKD. Trimming cost V 2 bases and J 4 bases, with 8 bases left between them. The CDR3 length is 13 residues.

V and J are TRBV11-1 and TRBJ1-1, with D hard to call. CDR1 is SGHAT, CDR2 FQDESV, per germline (reference sequence). This CDR3 has 15 amino acids. Deletions cut 1 base from V and 1 base from J, with 10 bases between. CDR3 nucleotide sequence: TGTGCCAGCAGCTTAGGTGCACAGTGGAACACTGAAGCTTTCTTT. Protein sequence: CASSLGAQWNTEAFF.

V gene TRBV5-6 combines with J gene TRBJ2-7; D may be TRBD1 (7 bases). V lost 4 bases and J 11 bases, leaving 28 bases between the germline ends. Germline CDR1 and CDR2: SGHDT and YYEEEE. This CDR3 has 16 amino acids. This chain's CDR3 is CASSPGGAGTVTREYF. DNA for the CDR3: TGTGCCAGCAGCCCCGGCGGGGCGGGGACAGTCACTCGGGAGTACTTC.

V is TRBV2 and J is TRBJ2-1; perhaps TRBD1 as D (6 bases). The CDR3 totals 12 residues. V gave up 8 bases and J gave up 9 bases, with 14 bases separating them. Germline CDR1 SNHLY, CDR2 FYNNEI. In DNA form, the CDR3 reads TGTGCCAGCTCACACCTACAGGGTGAGCAGTTCTTC. It is translated as CASSHLQGEQFF. Complete variable domain (other parts from reference TRBV2 and TRBJ2-1): EPEVTQTPSHQVTQMGQEVILRCVPISNHLYFYWYRQILGQKVEFLVSFYNNEISEKSEIFDDQFSVERPDGSNFTLKIRSTKLEDSAMYFCASSHLQGEQFFGPGTRLTVL.

This clone showed up just once. The DNA for the CDR3 is TGCGCCAACCTCACCTCAATACAGACGAACACCGGGGAGCTGTTTTTT. This translates into CANLTSIQTNTGELFF. V is TRBV23-1 and J is TRBJ2-2; D call uncertain. TRBV23-1 qualifies as an ORF whose function is uncertain. Trimming left V 10 bases short and J 0 bases short, with 18 bases between. This CDR3 spans 16 amino acids.

The chain links TRBV5-4 to TRBJ1-1, with a tentative D call TRBD1 (5 bases). Germline values: CDR1 SGHNT, CDR2 YYREEE (reference sequence). CDR3 length: 13 residues. The V end was cut by 6 bases, the J end by 1 base, with 10 bases between. The CDR3 here is CASNFDRNTEAFF. DNA of the CDR3: TGTGCCAGCAACTTCGACAGGAACACTGAAGCTTTCTTT.

The genes are TRBV9 and TRBJ2-7; D is perhaps TRBD1 (6 bases). Trimming pared 3 bases from V and 1 base from J, leaving 8 bases between. The germline V gene encodes CDR1 SGDLS and CDR2 YYNGEE. This CDR3 comprises 13 residues. CDR3 protein: CASSDDRSYEQYF. The CDR3 nucleotides are TGTGCCAGCAGCGACGACAGGTCCTACGAGCAGTACTTC.

This clone showed up just a few times. Here the CDR3 DNA reads TGTGCCTGGAGTGAAACATCTTATGGCTACACCTTC. Amino acid sequence: CAWSETSYGYTF. The J gene is TRBJ1-2, the V gene TRBV30; D is uncertain. Germline values: CDR1 GTSNPN, CDR2 SVGIG (reference sequence). This CDR3 spans 12 amino acids. The V gene lost 1 base and the J gene lost 5 bases, with 8 bases spanning the gap.

J is TRBJ2-7 and V is TRBV6-5, with 7 bases matching TRBD1. CDR1 and CDR2 from the germline V gene are MNHEY and SVGAGI. The CDR3 extends over 14 amino acids. The ends lost 7 bases at V and 3 bases at J; junction bases unmatched: 9. The CDR3, as DNA: TGTGCCAGCACCAAATCCGGGACAGTCTACGAGCAGTACTTC. Translating it yields CASTKSGTVYEQYF.

The rearrangement joins TRBV21-1 to TRBJ2-3; the D call of TRBD1 is as the table states it, not checked on the DNA. TRBV21-1 is marked as a pseudogene. The CDR3 runs 16 residues. CDR3 nucleotide sequence: TGTGCCAGCAGCAAATGGGCCGCTACTAGCACAGATACGCAGTATTTT. It specifies CASSKWAATSTDTQYF.

V usage is TRBV10-3 and J usage is TRBJ2-2; D gene unclear. In germline, CDR1 is ENHRY, CDR2 SYGVKD. With 6 bases removed from V and 3 bases from J, the gap between germline ends came to 14 bases. This CDR3 contains 15 residues. The CDR3 here is CAIRDLGRDTGELFF. CDR3 nucleotides: TGTGCCATCAGAGATCTAGGCCGGGACACCGGGGAGCTGTTTTTT.

This chain connects TRBV6-5 to TRBJ1-5; tentatively, D is TRBD1 (5 bases). The germline V and J ends were trimmed by 0 bases and 7 bases, with 16 bases remaining between them. CDR1 is MNHEY, CDR2 SVGAGI, per germline. This CDR3 is 16 amino acids long. Here the CDR3 DNA reads TGTGCCAGCAGTTACTCGATCCCAGGGTCCGAACAGCCCCAGCATTTT. Translated: CASSYSIPGSEQPQHF.

The chain uses TRBV2 and TRBJ2-7; D remains ambiguous. There are 12 residues in the CDR3. The germline V gene has CDR1 SNHLY and CDR2 FYNNEI. V lost 2 bases and J 3 bases, leaving 5 bases between the germline ends. Here the CDR3 reads CASSEQIYEQYF. CDR3 coding DNA: TGTGCCAGCAGTGAACAGATCTACGAGCAGTACTTC.

This chain links TRBV19 with TRBJ1-5; the D is unclear. The V gene's germline CDR1 is LNHDA and CDR2 SQIVND (reference sequence). V lost 7 bases and J lost 2, with 12 bases in between. CDR3 size: 14 residues. This CDR3 is CASKVQRGNQPQHF. The DNA for the CDR3 is TGTGCCAGTAAGGTACAGAGGGGCAATCAGCCCCAGCATTTT.

The chain combines TRBV7-3 with TRBJ2-3; D not resolved. This CDR3 contains 14 residues. CDR1 and CDR2 from the germline V gene are SGHTA and FQGTGA. The V gene lost 2 bases and the J gene lost 1 base, with 7 bases spanning the gap. The CDR3 sequence: CASSLQRRTDTQYF. The CDR3, as DNA: TGTGCCAGCAGCTTACAGCGCCGCACAGATACGCAGTATTTT.

V usage is TRBV30 and J usage is TRBJ1-1; D possibly corresponds to TRBD1 (5 bases). The germline gives CDR1 GTSNPN, CDR2 SVGIG (reference sequence). The CDR3 length is 12 residues. V lost 4 bases to trimming and J lost 3 bases, with 9 bases between them. The CDR3 loop reads CAWILGDTEAFF. The CDR3 DNA follows: TGTGCCTGGATATTAGGGGACACTGAAGCTTTCTTT.

This clone has only a few counts. This chain uses TRBV9 with TRBJ2-3; no firm D call. Trimming stripped 6 bases from V and 2 bases from J, with 22 bases between. Germline CDR1 and CDR2: SGDLS and YYNGEE. The CDR3 covers 17 residues. CDR3 in amino acids: CASNALSTEMATDTQYF. CDR3 sequence (DNA): TGTGCCAGCAACGCCCTCTCAACAGAGATGGCCACAGATACGCAGTATTTT.

This clone was seen a single time. V gene TRBV7-3 combines with J gene TRBJ2-7, with 9 nucleotides matching TRBD2. The CDR3 has 16 amino acids. In germline, CDR1 is SGHTA, CDR2 FQGTGA. The V gene end was trimmed by 5 bases and the J gene end by 1 base; junction bases not matched to a gene: 9. In DNA form, the CDR3 reads TGTGCCAGCAGCCCCCAAGGGCGGGGGGGTTCCTACGAGCAGTACTTC. This gives the protein CASSPQGRGGSYEQYF.

This chain links TRBV4-1 with TRBJ2-1; D may be TRBD2 (5 bases). V was shortened by 1 base and J by 0 bases, with 10 bases between the two germline ends. The CDR3 runs 16 residues. Germline V gives CDR1 MGHRA, CDR2 YSYEKL. CDR3 amino acids: CASSQAPGSSYNEQFF. The CDR3 bases are TGCGCCAGCAGCCAAGCCCCGGGGAGCTCCTACAATGAGCAGTTCTTC.